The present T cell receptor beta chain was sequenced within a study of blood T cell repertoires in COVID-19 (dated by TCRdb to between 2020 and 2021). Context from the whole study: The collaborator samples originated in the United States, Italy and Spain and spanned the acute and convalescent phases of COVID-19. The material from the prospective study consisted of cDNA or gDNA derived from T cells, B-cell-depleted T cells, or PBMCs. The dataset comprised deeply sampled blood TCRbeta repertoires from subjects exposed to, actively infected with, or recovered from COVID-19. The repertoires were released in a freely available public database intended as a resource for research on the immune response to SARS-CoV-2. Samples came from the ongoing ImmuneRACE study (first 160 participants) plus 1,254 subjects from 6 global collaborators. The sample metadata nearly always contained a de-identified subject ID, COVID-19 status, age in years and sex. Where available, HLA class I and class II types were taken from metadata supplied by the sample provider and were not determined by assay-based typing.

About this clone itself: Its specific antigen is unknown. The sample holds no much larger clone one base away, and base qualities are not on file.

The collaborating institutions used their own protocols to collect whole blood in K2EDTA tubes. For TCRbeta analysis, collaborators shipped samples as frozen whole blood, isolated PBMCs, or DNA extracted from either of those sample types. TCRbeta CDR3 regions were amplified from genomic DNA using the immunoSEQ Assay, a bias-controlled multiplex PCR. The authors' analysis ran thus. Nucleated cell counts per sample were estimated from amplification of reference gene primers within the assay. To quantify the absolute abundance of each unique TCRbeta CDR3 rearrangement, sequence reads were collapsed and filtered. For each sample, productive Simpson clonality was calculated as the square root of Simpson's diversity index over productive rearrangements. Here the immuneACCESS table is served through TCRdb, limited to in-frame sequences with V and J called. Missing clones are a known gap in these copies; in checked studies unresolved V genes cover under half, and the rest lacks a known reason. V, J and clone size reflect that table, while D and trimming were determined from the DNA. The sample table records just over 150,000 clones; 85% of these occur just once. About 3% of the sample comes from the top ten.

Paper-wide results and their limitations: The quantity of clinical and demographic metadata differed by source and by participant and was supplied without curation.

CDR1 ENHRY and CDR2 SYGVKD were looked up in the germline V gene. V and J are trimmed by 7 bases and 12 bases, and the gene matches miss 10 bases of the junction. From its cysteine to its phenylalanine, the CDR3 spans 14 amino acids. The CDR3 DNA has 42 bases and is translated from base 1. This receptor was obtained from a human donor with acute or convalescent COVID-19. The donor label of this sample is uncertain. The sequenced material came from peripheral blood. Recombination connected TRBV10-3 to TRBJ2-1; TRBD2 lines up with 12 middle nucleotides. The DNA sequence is TGTGCCATCACAAAGCGGACTAGCGGGGACGGGCAGTTCTTC. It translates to CAITKRTSGDGQFF.